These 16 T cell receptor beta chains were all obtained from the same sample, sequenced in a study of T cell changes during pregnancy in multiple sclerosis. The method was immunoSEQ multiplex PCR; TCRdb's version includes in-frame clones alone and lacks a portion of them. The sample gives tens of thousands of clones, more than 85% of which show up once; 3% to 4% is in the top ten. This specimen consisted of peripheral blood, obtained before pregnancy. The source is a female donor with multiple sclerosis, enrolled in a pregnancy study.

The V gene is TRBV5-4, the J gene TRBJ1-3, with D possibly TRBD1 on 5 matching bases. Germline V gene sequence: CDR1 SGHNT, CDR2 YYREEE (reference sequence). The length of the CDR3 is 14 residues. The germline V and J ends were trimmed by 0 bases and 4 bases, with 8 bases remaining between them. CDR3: CASSLEGVGNTIYF. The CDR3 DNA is TGTGCCAGCAGCTTGGAAGGGGTGGGAAACACCATATATTTT.

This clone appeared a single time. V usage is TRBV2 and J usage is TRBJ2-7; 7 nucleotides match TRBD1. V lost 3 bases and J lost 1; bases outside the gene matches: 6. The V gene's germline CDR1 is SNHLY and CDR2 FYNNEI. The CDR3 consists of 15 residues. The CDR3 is CASSEGQSPSYEQYF. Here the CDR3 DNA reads TGTGCCAGCAGTGAGGGACAGAGTCCTTCCTACGAGCAGTACTTC.

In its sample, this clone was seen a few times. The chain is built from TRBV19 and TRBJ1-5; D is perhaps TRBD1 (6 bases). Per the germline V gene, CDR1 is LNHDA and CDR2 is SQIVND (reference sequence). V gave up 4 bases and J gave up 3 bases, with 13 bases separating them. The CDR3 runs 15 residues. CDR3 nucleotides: TGTGCCAGTAGTACGAGGGACACCTTCAATCAGCCCCAGCATTTT. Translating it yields CASSTRDTFNQPQHF.

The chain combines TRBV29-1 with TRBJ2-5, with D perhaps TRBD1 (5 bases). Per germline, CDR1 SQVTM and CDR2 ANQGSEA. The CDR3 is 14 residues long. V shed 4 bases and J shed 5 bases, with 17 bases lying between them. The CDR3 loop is CSVAMTDLGETQYF. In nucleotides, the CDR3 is TGCAGCGTTGCGATGACAGACCTGGGGGAGACCCAGTACTTC.

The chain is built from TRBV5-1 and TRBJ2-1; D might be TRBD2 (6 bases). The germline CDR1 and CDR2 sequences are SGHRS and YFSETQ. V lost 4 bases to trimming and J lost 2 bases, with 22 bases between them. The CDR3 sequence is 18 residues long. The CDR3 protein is CASSPPDLTSMTYNEQFF. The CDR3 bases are TGCGCCAGCAGCCCACCAGATCTGACTAGTATGACCTACAATGAGCAGTTCTTC.

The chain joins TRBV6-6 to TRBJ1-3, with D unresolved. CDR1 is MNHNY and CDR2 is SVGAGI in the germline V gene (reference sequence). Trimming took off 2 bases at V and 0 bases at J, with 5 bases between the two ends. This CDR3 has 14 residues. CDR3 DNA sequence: TGTGCCAGCAGTTACGAGAGCTCTGGAAACACCATATATTTT. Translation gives CASSYESSGNTIYF.

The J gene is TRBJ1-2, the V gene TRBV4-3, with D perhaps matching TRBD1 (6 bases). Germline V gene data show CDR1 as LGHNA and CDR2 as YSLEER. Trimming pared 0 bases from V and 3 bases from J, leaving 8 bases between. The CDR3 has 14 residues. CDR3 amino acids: CASSQEGAHYGYTF. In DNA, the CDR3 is TGCGCCAGCAGCCAAGAGGGGGCACACTATGGCTACACCTTC.

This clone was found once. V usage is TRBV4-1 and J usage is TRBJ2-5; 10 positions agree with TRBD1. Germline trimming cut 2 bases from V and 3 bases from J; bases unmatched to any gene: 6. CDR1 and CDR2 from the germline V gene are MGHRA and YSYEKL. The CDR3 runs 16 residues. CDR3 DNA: TGCGCCAGCAGCCAACTCACCGGGACAGGGGAAGAGACCCAGTACTTC. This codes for CASSQLTGTGEETQYF.

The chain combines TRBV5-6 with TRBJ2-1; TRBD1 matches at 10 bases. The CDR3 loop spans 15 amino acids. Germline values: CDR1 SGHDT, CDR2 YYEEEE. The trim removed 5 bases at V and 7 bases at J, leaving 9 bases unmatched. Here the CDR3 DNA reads TGTGCCAGCAGGTTAAGACAGGGGGCCATGAATGAGCAGTTCTTC. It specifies CASRLRQGAMNEQFF.

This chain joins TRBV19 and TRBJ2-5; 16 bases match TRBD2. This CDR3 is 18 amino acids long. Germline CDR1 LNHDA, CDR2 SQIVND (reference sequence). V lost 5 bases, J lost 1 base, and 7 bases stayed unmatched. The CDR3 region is CASSPGTSGGGFQETQYF. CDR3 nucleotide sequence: TGTGCCAGTAGTCCGGGGACTAGCGGGGGGGGATTCCAAGAGACCCAGTACTTC.

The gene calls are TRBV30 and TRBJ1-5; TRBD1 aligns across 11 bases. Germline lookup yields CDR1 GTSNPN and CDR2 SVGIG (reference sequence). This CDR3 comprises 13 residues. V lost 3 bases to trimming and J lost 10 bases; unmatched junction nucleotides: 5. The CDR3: CAWRTRTGGPQHF. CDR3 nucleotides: TGTGCCTGGAGAACAAGGACAGGGGGCCCCCAGCATTTT.

The CDR3 DNA is TGTGCCAGCAGTGCCGGGCCCAGGGATTACAATGAGCAGTTCTTC. This sequence encodes CASSAGPRDYNEQFF. This chain connects TRBV11-2 to TRBJ2-1; the D gene is possibly TRBD1 (5 bases). V dropped 6 bases and J dropped 4 bases, with 16 bases sitting between them. CDR1 is SGHAT, CDR2 FQNNGV, per germline. This CDR3 spans 15 amino acids.

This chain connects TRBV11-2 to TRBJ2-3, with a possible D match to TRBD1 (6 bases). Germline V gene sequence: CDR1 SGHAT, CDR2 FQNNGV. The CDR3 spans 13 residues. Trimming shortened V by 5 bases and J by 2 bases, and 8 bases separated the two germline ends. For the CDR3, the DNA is TGTGCCAGCAGCGGACAGTACACAGATACGCAGTATTTT. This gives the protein CASSGQYTDTQYF.

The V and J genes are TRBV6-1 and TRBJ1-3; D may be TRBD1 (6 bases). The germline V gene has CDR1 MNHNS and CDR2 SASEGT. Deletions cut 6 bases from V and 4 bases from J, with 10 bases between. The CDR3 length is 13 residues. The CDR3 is CASSNRAGNTIYF. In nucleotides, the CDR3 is TGTGCCAGCAGCAACAGGGCCGGAAACACCATATATTTT.

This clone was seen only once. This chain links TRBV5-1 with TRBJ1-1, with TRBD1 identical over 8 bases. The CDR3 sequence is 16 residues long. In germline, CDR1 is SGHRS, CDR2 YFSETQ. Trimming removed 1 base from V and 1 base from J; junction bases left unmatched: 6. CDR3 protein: CASSLYSDRGNTEAFF. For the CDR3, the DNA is TGCGCCAGCAGCTTGTACAGCGACAGGGGGAACACTGAAGCTTTCTTT.

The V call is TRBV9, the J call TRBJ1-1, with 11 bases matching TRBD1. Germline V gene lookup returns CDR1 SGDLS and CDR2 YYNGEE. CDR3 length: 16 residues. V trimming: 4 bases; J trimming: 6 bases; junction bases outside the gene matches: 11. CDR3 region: CASSPGDRGSKAEAFF. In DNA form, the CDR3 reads TGTGCCAGCAGCCCAGGGGACAGGGGGTCCAAGGCTGAAGCTTTCTTT.